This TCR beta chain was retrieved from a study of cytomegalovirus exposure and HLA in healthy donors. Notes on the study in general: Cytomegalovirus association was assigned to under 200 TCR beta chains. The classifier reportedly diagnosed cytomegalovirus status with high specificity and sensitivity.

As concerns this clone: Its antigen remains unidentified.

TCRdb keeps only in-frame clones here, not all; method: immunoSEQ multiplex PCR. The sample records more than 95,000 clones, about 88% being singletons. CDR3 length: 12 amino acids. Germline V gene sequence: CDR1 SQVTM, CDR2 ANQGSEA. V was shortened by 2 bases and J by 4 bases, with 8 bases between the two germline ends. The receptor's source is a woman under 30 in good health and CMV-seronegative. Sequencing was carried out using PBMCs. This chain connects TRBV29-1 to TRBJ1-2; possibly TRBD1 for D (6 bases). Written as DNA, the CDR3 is TGCAGCGTTGAACAGGGGACCTATGGCTACACCTTC. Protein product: CSVEQGTYGYTF.